The 15 T cell receptor beta chains listed next were all sequenced from one sample in a study of identical twins. In TCRdb, the 5' RACE reads were re-called with MiXCR into one record per CDR3 protein. The repertoire holds 600,000 to 700,000 distinct CDR3 sequences, with approximately 21% as singletons. The same data also went into a second study, on T cells expressing NK-cell markers.

Sequencing was carried out using PBMCs. The receptor set was obtained from a woman younger than 35 in good health.

The V and J genes are TRBV27 and TRBJ2-1, with D possibly TRBD2 on 5 matching bases. The length of the CDR3 is 11 residues. Germline CDR1 and CDR2: MNHEY and SMNVEV (reference sequence). Trimming shortened V by 5 bases and J by 10 bases, and 9 bases separated the two germline ends. CDR3 sequence: CASSIGSEQFF. The CDR3 DNA sequence: TGTGCCAGCAGTATAGGGAGCGAGCAGTTCTTC.

The chain couples TRBV5-1 to TRBJ1-2; 7 bases agree with TRBD1. In germline, CDR1 is SGHRS, CDR2 YFSETQ. This CDR3 contains 14 residues. The ends lost 2 bases at V and 3 bases at J; junction bases unmatched: 4. The CDR3 DNA reads as TGCGCCAGCAGCTTTGGACAGGAGTACTATGGCTACACCTTC. Translating it yields CASSFGQEYYGYTF.

The CDR3 spells CASSPFGLNTEAFF. The CDR3 DNA reads as TGTGCCAGCAGTCCATTCGGCCTGAACACTGAAGCTTTCTTT. This chain uses TRBV12-3 or TRBV12-4 with TRBJ1-1, with unresolved D. This CDR3 comprises 14 residues. V shed 5 bases and J shed 0 bases, with 10 bases lying between them.

At least ten counts were recorded for this clonotype. The chain recombines TRBV20-1 with TRBJ1-2; 9 nucleotides match TRBD1. The CDR3 totals 12 residues. V shed 7 bases, J shed 4 bases, and the junction held 4 bases outside the gene matches. CDR1 and CDR2 (germline): DFQATT, SNEGSKA (reference sequence). CDR3: CSGGQGSYGYTF. In nucleotides, the CDR3 is TGCAGTGGAGGACAGGGGTCCTATGGCTACACCTTC.

This clonotype was counted ten times or more. The chain combines TRBV20-1 with TRBJ1-1; a possible D gene is TRBD1 (5 bases). From germline, CDR1 is DFQATT and CDR2 SNEGSKA (reference sequence). V gave up 6 bases and J gave up 2 bases, with 16 bases separating them. The CDR3 has 14 amino acids. In DNA form, the CDR3 reads TGCAGTGCCCTCCTTGGGGGTGGAAACACTGAAGCTTTCTTT. Encoded protein: CSALLGGGNTEAFF.

For this clonotype: This sequence may be a read error, since a much larger clone differs from it by one base. Given the absence of the conserved phenylalanine or tryptophan at the CDR3 end, a read error is likely. In DNA, the CDR3 is TGCAGCGTACGGACAGGGATGAACACTGAAGCTTTCTAT. Protein: CSVRTGMNTEAFY. This chain connects TRBV29-1 to TRBJ1-1; 8 bases match TRBD1. CDR1 SQVTM and CDR2 ANQGSEA come from the germline V gene. The CDR3 contains 13 residues. Unmatched junction bases numbered 3, after V lost 6 bases and J lost 0 bases.

This clonotype was seen a handful of times. CDR3 in amino acids: CASSFGGTGFGSQYF. As DNA, the CDR3 is TGTGCCAGCAGCTTCGGTGGGACAGGGTTTGGATCCCAGTACTTC. The chain has TRBV7-2 and TRBJ2-5; 9 positions match TRBD1. The V and J ends lost 3 bases and 9 bases, in that order; junction bases with no gene match: 11. CDR1 and CDR2 (germline): SGHTA, FQGNSA. The CDR3 is 15 residues long.

The chain combines TRBV20-1 with TRBJ2-1; unclear D gene. CDR3 length: 14 amino acids. V shed 3 bases and J shed 0 bases, with 9 bases lying between them. Germline lookup yields CDR1 DFQATT and CDR2 SNEGSKA (reference sequence). The CDR3 sequence: CSASRFSSYNEQFF. The CDR3 coding sequence is TGCAGTGCTAGCAGGTTTAGCTCCTACAATGAGCAGTTCTTC.

This clonotype has more than one count but fewer than ten. This chain joins TRBV7-9 and TRBJ1-4; the D is unclear. Trimming removed 5 bases at V and 4 bases at J, with 11 bases between. CDR3 size: 14 residues. Germline V CDR1 and CDR2: SEHNR, FQNEAQ (reference sequence). CDR3 loop: CASSRGSFNEKLFF. As DNA, the CDR3 is TGTGCCAGCAGCCGCGGTTCCTTTAATGAAAAACTGTTTTTT.

The chain is built from TRBV6-5 and TRBJ2-7; D perhaps matches TRBD2 (6 bases). The CDR3 consists of 13 residues. Trimming stripped 4 bases from V and 3 bases from J, with 10 bases between. The germline V gene has CDR1 MNHEY and CDR2 SVGAGI. Here the CDR3 DNA reads TGTGCCAGCAGTTTCCAGGAGGGCTACGAGCAGTACTTC. It translates to CASSFQEGYEQYF.

The chain is built from TRBV12-5 and TRBJ2-7; D possibly corresponds to TRBD1 (6 bases). V lost 1 base, J lost 3 bases, and 13 bases lay in between. Germline values: CDR1 LGHNT, CDR2 FRNRAP. The CDR3 is 15 amino acids. This chain's CDR3 is CASGLEDRAYYEQYF. Written as DNA, the CDR3 is TGTGCTAGTGGTTTGGAGGACAGAGCCTACTACGAGCAGTACTTC. Full variable domain (outside the CDR3, taken from reference TRBV12-5 and TRBJ2-7): DARVTQTPRHKVTEMGQEVTMRCQPILGHNTVFWYRQTMMQGLELLAYFRNRAPLDDSGMPKDRFSAEMPDATLATLKIQPSEPRDSAVYFCASGLEDRAYYEQYFGPGTRLTVT.

The V call is TRBV15, the J call TRBJ2-1; D call uncertain. CDR3 size: 14 residues. Germline CDR1 reads LNHNV; CDR2 reads YYDKDF (reference sequence). Deletions cut 6 bases from V and 3 bases from J, with 12 bases between. The CDR3 coding sequence is TGTGCCACCAGTTCAGAAATAAGCTACAATGAGCAGTTCTTC. Translating it yields CATSSEISYNEQFF.

The rearrangement uses TRBV7-2 and TRBJ2-6; 7 positions agree with TRBD1. The V gene's germline CDR1 is SGHTA and CDR2 FQGNSA. The CDR3 contains 15 residues. V trimming: 6 bases; J trimming: 2 bases; junction bases outside the gene matches: 4. The chain's CDR3 is CASRKGGAGANVLTF. The CDR3 DNA is TGTGCCAGCAGGAAAGGGGGCGCTGGGGCCAACGTCCTGACTTTC. The full variable domain, rest sourced from reference TRBV7-2 and TRBJ2-6, is GAGVSQSPSNKVTEKGKDVELRCDPISGHTALYWYRQSLGQGLEFLIYFQGNSAPDKSGLPSDRFSAERTGGSVSTLTIQRTQQEDSAVYLCASRKGGAGANVLTFGAGSRLTVL.

This chain joins TRBV10-3 and TRBJ2-1; D is unclear. Germline V gene data show CDR1 as ENHRY and CDR2 as SYGVKD. Trimming stripped 10 bases from V and 8 bases from J, with 15 bases between. CDR3 length: 12 amino acids. The CDR3 spells CASSNTGDEQFF. Here the CDR3 DNA reads TGTGCCAGCTCCAACACCGGCGATGAGCAGTTCTTC.

This clonotype has more than one count but fewer than ten. This chain links TRBV27 with TRBJ2-6, with D possibly being TRBD1 or TRBD2 (6 bases each). Per germline, CDR1 MNHEY and CDR2 SMNVEV (reference sequence). This CDR3 has 16 residues. The CDR3 DNA follows: TGTGCGACTTCCGACGGAGGGGGCTCTGGGGCCAACGTCCTGACTTTC. It specifies CATSDGGGSGANVLTF.